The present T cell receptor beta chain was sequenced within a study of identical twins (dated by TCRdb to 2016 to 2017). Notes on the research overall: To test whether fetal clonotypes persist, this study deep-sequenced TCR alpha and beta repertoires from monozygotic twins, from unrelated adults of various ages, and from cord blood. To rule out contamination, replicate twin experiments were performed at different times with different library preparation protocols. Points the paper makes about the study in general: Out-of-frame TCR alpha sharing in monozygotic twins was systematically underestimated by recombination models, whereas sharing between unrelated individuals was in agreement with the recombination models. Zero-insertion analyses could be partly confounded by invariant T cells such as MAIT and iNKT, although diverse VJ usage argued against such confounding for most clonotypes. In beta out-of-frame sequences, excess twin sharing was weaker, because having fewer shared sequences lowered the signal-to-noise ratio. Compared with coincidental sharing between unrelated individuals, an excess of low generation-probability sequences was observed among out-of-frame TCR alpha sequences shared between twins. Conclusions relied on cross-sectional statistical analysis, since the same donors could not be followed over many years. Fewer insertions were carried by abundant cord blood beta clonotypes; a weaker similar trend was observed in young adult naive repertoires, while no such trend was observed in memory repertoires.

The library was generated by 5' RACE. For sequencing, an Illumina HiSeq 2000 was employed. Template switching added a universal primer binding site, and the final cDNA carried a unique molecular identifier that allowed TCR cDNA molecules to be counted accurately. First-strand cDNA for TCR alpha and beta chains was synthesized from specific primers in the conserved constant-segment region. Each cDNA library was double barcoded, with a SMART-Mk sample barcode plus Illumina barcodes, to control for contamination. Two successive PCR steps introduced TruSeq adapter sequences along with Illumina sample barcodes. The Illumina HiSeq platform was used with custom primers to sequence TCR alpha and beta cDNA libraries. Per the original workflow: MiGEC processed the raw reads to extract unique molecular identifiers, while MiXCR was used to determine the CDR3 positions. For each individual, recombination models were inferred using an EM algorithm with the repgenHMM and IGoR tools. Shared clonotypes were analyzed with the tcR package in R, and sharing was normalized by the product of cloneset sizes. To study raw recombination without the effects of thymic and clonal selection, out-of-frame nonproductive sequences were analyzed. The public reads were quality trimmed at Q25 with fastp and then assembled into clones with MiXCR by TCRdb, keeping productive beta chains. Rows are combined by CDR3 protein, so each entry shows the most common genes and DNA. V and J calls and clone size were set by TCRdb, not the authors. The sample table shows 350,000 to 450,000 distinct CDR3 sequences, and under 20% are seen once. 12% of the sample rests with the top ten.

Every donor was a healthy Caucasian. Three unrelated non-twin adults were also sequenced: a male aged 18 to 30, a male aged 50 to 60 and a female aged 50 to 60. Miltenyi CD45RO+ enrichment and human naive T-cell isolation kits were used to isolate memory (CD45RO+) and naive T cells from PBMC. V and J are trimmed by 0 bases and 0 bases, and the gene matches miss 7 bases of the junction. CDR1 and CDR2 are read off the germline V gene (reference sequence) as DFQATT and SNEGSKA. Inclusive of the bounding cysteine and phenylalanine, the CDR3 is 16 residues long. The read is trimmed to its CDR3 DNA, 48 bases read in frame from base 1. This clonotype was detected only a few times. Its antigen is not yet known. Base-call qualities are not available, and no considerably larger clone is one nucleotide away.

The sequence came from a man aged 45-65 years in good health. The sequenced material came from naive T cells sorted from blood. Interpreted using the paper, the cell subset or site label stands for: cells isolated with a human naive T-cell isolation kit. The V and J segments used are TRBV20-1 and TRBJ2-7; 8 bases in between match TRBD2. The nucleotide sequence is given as TGCAGTGCTAGAGATAGGGTAGCGGGGAGCTCCTACGAGCAGTACTTC. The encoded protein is CSARDRVAGSSYEQYF.